Sequencing of this TCR beta chain was carried out in a study of read filtering for tumor transcriptome and immune sequencing. Overall study: Patients were 17 male and approximately 15 female, mean age around 70 years, range about 47 to 85.

CDR3 length: 14 residues. Germline assignment: CDR1 SGDLS and CDR2 YYNGEE. Trimming shortened V by 5 bases and J by 4 bases, and 14 bases separated the two germline ends. Molecular barcoded adaptors covering alpha/delta and beta/gamma chains were used on approximately 440 ng RNA. Each CDR3 protein is one row after TCRdb ran MiXCR on the reads. The sample holds about 24,000 distinct CDR3 sequences, 20% to 25% seen once. The sequence was collected from a donor over 35 with multiple myeloma. The source material was a population of CD138-negative cells sorted from bone marrow. The V call is TRBV9, the J call TRBJ2-3; a possible D gene is TRBD1 (5 bases). Written as DNA, the CDR3 is TGTGCCAGCAGTGGACCAGGGTCCTCAGATACGCAGTATTTT. Amino acid sequence: CASSGPGSSDTQYF.